What follows are 14 T cell receptor beta chains derived from one specimen sequenced in a study of beta chain features in type 1 diabetes. Study results and limitations: Shortening of TCRB CDR3s, moderate but significant, appeared in all four CD4+ subsets of Type 1 diabetes patients.

Sequencing targeted expressed TCRB transcripts, as all isolated RNA had been reverse transcribed. Produced via immunoSEQ multiplex PCR; TCRdb's table is partial and in-frame only. The table includes around 360,000 clones, roughly 12% detected once. Antigen specificity for these receptors is unknown. Source material: naive CD4+ T cells from blood. The receptors were sampled from a woman aged 18-30 years with type 1 diabetes.

This clone was found a few times. The chain joins TRBV14 to TRBJ1-2; a possible D gene is TRBD1 (5 bases). The V gene lost 3 bases and the J gene lost 4 bases, with 9 bases spanning the gap. The germline V gene has CDR1 SGHDN and CDR2 FVKESK. This CDR3 has 13 residues. In DNA, the CDR3 is TGTGCCAGCAGCCAGATACAGGCCTATGGCTACACCTTC. It codes for CASSQIQAYGYTF. The variable domain in full, completed from reference TRBV14 and TRBJ1-2, reads EAGVTQFPSHSVIEKGQTVTLRCDPISGHDNLYWYRRVMGKEIKFLLHFVKESKQDESGMPNNRFLAERTGGTYSTLKVQPAELEDSGVYFCASSQIQAYGYTFGSGTRLTVV.

The V and J genes are TRBV2 and TRBJ1-1; the D gene is possibly TRBD1 (6 bases). This CDR3 region has 13 residues. Germline CDR1 reads SNHLY; CDR2 reads FYNNEI. V lost 9 bases, J lost 5 bases, and 16 bases lay in between. The CDR3 DNA follows: TGTGCCAGTTCAACAGGGCAGGGGACTGAAGCTTTCTTT. Its translation: CASSTGQGTEAFF.

This clone appeared a few times. The J gene is TRBJ1-2, the V gene TRBV21-1. TRBV21-1 has pseudogene status. This CDR3 spans 16 amino acids. CDR3 loop: CASSTPGGRGTSGYTF. The CDR3 nucleotides read TGTGCCAGCAGCACGCCCGGAGGGCGAGGGACTAGTGGCTACACCTTC.

This clone was counted only a few times. This sequence joins TRBV9 and TRBJ2-7; TRBD1 is a possible D gene (6 bases). Germline CDR1 reads SGDLS; CDR2 reads YYNGEE. The CDR3 is 15 residues long. V shed 2 bases and J shed 6 bases, with 18 bases lying between them. For the CDR3, the DNA is TGTGCCAGCAGCGTCGCCCTAGGGGGTCCTTTCGAGCAGTACTTC. Protein: CASSVALGGPFEQYF.

This clone turned up a few times. This chain connects TRBV7-9 to TRBJ2-3; D is unresolved. Looked up from germline, CDR1 is SEHNR and CDR2 is FQNEAQ (reference sequence). The CDR3 spans 13 residues. Trimming removed 3 bases at V and 6 bases at J, with 10 bases between. The CDR3 loop reads CASSFDTPDTQYF. In nucleotides, the CDR3 is TGTGCCAGCAGCTTTGACACCCCGGATACGCAGTATTTT.

Concerning this clone: This specimen includes other DNA sequences encoding the same CDR3. The chain links TRBV18 to TRBJ2-5, with a tentative D call TRBD2 (5 bases). The CDR3 is made up of 13 amino acids. Per the germline V gene, CDR1 is KGHSH and CDR2 is LQKENI. V was clipped by 3 bases and J by 4 bases, with 9 bases between them. The CDR3 spells CASSPPGVETQYF. The CDR3 DNA reads TGTGCCAGCTCACCCCCCGGGGTAGAGACCCAGTACTTC.

This clone occurred a few times. This chain joins TRBV30 and TRBJ2-3; 11 nucleotides match TRBD2. This CDR3 is built from 14 residues. Germline V gene lookup returns CDR1 GTSNPN and CDR2 SVGIG (reference sequence). Germline trimming cut 8 bases from V and 4 bases from J; bases unmatched to any gene: 8. CDR3 sequence: CAGNLAGGADTQYF. CDR3 coding DNA: TGTGCCGGGAACCTAGCGGGAGGCGCAGATACGCAGTATTTT.

This rearrangement joins TRBV7-2 to TRBJ2-2; TRBD2 aligns across 9 bases. The CDR3 totals 13 residues. Per the germline V gene, CDR1 is SGHTA and CDR2 is FQGNSA. V was clipped by 5 bases and J by 7 bases; unmatched bases: 2. The CDR3 protein is CASSRRGGGELFF. CDR3 DNA sequence: TGTGCCAGCAGCCGGCGGGGGGGCGGGGAGCTGTTTTTT.

This clone was counted a few times. This chain joins TRBV4-2 and TRBJ1-1, with no clear D. V dropped 4 bases and J dropped 1 base, with 10 bases sitting between them. Germline V CDR1 and CDR2: LGHNA, YNFKEQ. The CDR3 extends over 14 amino acids. CDR3 in amino acids: CASSRERGNTEAFF. Here the CDR3 DNA reads TGTGCCAGCAGCCGGGAGCGGGGGAACACTGAAGCTTTCTTT.

This clone was observed a handful of times. The chain links TRBV29-1 to TRBJ1-1; tentative D call: TRBD1 (5 bases). Germline-derived CDR1 and CDR2 are SQVTM and ANQGSEA. V was pared by 2 bases and J by 0 bases, with 10 bases between. The length of the CDR3 is 14 residues. The chain's CDR3 is CSVERGQLNTEAFF. The CDR3 bases are TGCAGCGTTGAAAGGGGTCAGCTGAACACTGAAGCTTTCTTT.

This clone came up a few times. This chain connects TRBV4-3 to TRBJ1-2; perhaps TRBD1 as D (6 bases). V lost 4 bases, J lost 6 bases, and 21 bases lay in between. CDR1 LGHNA and CDR2 YSLEER come from the germline V gene. This CDR3 is 16 amino acids long. CDR3 loop: CASSLTGKVVSDGYTF. For the CDR3, the DNA is TGCGCCAGCAGCCTAACAGGGAAGGTGGTTTCGGATGGCTACACCTTC.

This chain uses TRBV4-3 with TRBJ2-7; D gene unclear. The CDR3 extends over 12 amino acids. V shed 1 base and J shed 6 bases, with 7 bases lying between them. The V gene's germline CDR1 is LGHNA and CDR2 YSLEER. Here the CDR3 DNA reads TGCGCCAGCAGCCAAGGGCCGGGCGAGCAGTACTTC. Translating it yields CASSQGPGEQYF.

The V and J genes are TRBV7-2 and TRBJ2-1; TRBD2 matches at 10 bases. Germline CDR1 is SGHTA and CDR2 is FQGNSA. Trimming at V came to 2 bases and at J to 6 bases, leaving 4 bases not matched to a gene. The CDR3 has 15 amino acids. DNA for the CDR3: TGTGCCAGCAGCTTAAAAGCGGGGGGGCCCAATGAGCAGTTCTTC. This gives the protein CASSLKAGGPNEQFF.

The chain has TRBV4-3 and TRBJ2-2; maybe TRBD2 (6 bases). The CDR3 runs to 18 residues. Germline V gives CDR1 LGHNA, CDR2 YSLEER. Trimming removed 0 bases at V and 0 bases at J, with 14 bases between. CDR3 residues: CASSQESSASANTGELFF. CDR3 coding DNA: TGCGCCAGCAGCCAAGAATCGTCGGCTAGCGCGAACACCGGGGAGCTGTTTTTT.